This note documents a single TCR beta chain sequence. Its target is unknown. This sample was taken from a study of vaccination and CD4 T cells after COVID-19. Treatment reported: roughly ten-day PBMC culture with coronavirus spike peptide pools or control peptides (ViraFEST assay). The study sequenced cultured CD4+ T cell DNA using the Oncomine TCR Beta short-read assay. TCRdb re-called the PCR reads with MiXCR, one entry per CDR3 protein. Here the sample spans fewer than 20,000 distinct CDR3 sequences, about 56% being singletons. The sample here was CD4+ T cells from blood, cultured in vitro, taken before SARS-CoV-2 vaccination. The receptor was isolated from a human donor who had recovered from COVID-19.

CDR3 amino acids: CAISEGVGGTYGYTF. The DNA of the CDR3 is TGTGCCATCAGTGAGGGGGTAGGGGGTACCTATGGCTACACCTTC. This sequence joins TRBV10-3 and TRBJ1-2, with TRBD1 as a possible D gene (6 bases). Trimming took off 2 bases at V and 4 bases at J, with 14 bases between the two ends. Germline V gene data show CDR1 as ENHRY and CDR2 as SYGVKD. This CDR3 comprises 15 residues.